This T cell receptor beta chain was found in a study of T cells after yellow fever vaccination. Overall study results and limits: Booster sampling recovered most clones from primary vaccination (less than 97% CD4, 80% to 90% CD8). Contamination of FACS-sorted repertoires by abundant clonotypes from the bulk population could occur.

TCRdb redid the calling of the 5' RACE reads with MiXCR, one entry per CDR3 protein. The data show some 390,000 distinct CDR3 sequences, around 19% seen once. Germline loops: CDR1 LGHNA, CDR2 YSLEER. CDR3 length: 14 residues. This clonotype has ten or more counts. Its antigen is currently unknown. Compared with germline, one end of the junction differs, possibly owing to a read error. The rearrangement links TRBV4-3 to TRBJ2-7, with 12 bases that match TRBD2. The sample in question was PBMCs, obtained before the yellow fever booster vaccination. This clonotype originated in a young man who received the YFV17D yellow fever vaccine. The DNA for the CDR3 is TGTGCCAGCAGCCCCGGGACTAGCGGGTACGAGCAGTACTTC. Its translation is CASSPGTSGYEQYF.